Listed below are T cell receptor beta chains from one sample, sequenced in a study of blood T cell repertoires in COVID-19. Assay: immunoSEQ multiplex PCR; the TCRdb copy retains only in-frame clones and omits some. This table holds 200,000 to 250,000 clones, 65% to 85% found once. The sequenced sample was PBMCs or T cells enriched from blood (not recorded which). Receptors originate from a woman aged 40 to 50 who had recovered from COVID-19. Each CDR3 is given with its conserved first and last residue. Each record gives: clone size, J gene, D gene, V gene, CDR3 DNA, CDR3 protein. A D gene is named only where the DNA matches it firmly. Size is stated for part of the rows, as once, few or many counts, or as a class when the clone is expanded.

clone size: -
J gene: TRBJ1-5
D gene: -
V gene: TRBV18
CDR3 DNA: TGTGCCAGCTCACCACTGTCAAATCAGCCCCAGCATTTT
CDR3 protein: CASSPLSNQPQHF

clone size: -
J gene: TRBJ1-1
D gene: -
V gene: TRBV30
CDR3 DNA: TGTGCCTGGAGTGCCTCACCGGGACACAACACTGAAGCTTTCTTT
CDR3 protein: CAWSASPGHNTEAFF

clone size: once
J gene: TRBJ2-1
D gene: TRBD2
V gene: TRBV24-1
CDR3 DNA: TGTGCCACCAGTGATGGACTAGTCTATGAGCAGTTCTTC
CDR3 protein: CATSDGLVYEQFF

clone size: few
J gene: TRBJ2-1
D gene: TRBD2
V gene: TRBV28
CDR3 DNA: TGTGCCAGCAGTTCCGGACTAGCGGGAGGCTCATACAATGAGCAGTTCTTC
CDR3 protein: CASSSGLAGGSYNEQFF

clone size: -
J gene: TRBJ1-1
D gene: -
V gene: TRBV29-1
CDR3 DNA: TGCAGCGTTAATGTGGGCCGCACTGAAGCTTTCTTT
CDR3 protein: CSVNVGRTEAFF

clone size: -
J gene: TRBJ1-1
D gene: -
V gene: TRBV6-2/TRBV6-3
CDR3 DNA: TGTGCCAGCAGCCAGGACAGTGGGAACACTGAAGCTTTCTTT
CDR3 protein: CASSQDSGNTEAFF

clone size: -
J gene: TRBJ1-2
D gene: -
V gene: TRBV28
CDR3 DNA: TGTGCCAGCCTCCCCTCCCTGACAGGCCCTTATGGCTACACCTTC
CDR3 protein: CASLPSLTGPYGYTF

clone size: -
J gene: TRBJ2-3
D gene: -
V gene: TRBV7-9
CDR3 DNA: TGTGCCACCCGAGCGAGCGGCACAGATACGCAGTATTTT
CDR3 protein: CATRASGTDTQYF

clone size: -
J gene: TRBJ1-1
D gene: TRBD1
V gene: TRBV11-3
CDR3 DNA: TGTGCCAGCAGCTTAGAGGACAGGTTTTCAGCAAGGAACACTGAAGCTTTCTTT
CDR3 protein: CASSLEDRFSARNTEAFF

clone size: -
J gene: TRBJ2-1
D gene: TRBD1
V gene: TRBV29-1
CDR3 DNA: TGCAGCGTTGAGCGAGGACAGGGGGTTACCACTGAGCAGTTCTTC
CDR3 protein: CSVERGQGVTTEQFF

clone size: -
J gene: TRBJ1-2
D gene: -
V gene: TRBV4-1
CDR3 DNA: TGCGCCAGCAGCCAAGCCCCCGCCGGAGGCTTTATCGGTGGCTACACCTTC
CDR3 protein: CASSQAPAGGFIGGYTF

clone size: once
J gene: TRBJ2-7
D gene: TRBD2
V gene: TRBV15
CDR3 DNA: TGTGCCACCAGCAGAGAGGGACTAGCGGAATACGAGCAGTACTTC
CDR3 protein: CATSREGLAEYEQYF

clone size: -
J gene: TRBJ2-1
D gene: TRBD2
V gene: TRBV2
CDR3 DNA: TGTGCCAGCACCCAGCGGGAGGGTGCCTACAATGAGCAGTTCTTC
CDR3 protein: CASTQREGAYNEQFF

clone size: -
J gene: TRBJ1-2
D gene: -
V gene: TRBV7-3
CDR3 DNA: TGTGCCAGCAGCCCAACAGCCCTTGACGATGGCTACACCTTC
CDR3 protein: CASSPTALDDGYTF

clone size: -
J gene: TRBJ2-1
D gene: -
V gene: TRBV4-1
CDR3 DNA: TGCGCCAGCAGCCACGAGGGTCCCAATGAGCAGTTCTTC
CDR3 protein: CASSHEGPNEQFF

clone size: -
J gene: TRBJ1-1
D gene: -
V gene: TRBV19
CDR3 DNA: TGTGCCAGTAGTTCACCCTTCCGGGGAGGGTCGACTGAAGCTTTCTTT
CDR3 protein: CASSSPFRGGSTEAFF

clone size: once
J gene: TRBJ2-5
D gene: TRBD2
V gene: TRBV4-3
CDR3 DNA: TGCGCCAGCAGCCAAGAAACAGGACTAGCGGGGCAAGAGACCCAGTACTTC
CDR3 protein: CASSQETGLAGQETQYF

clone size: many
J gene: TRBJ2-2
D gene: -
V gene: TRBV18
CDR3 DNA: TGTGCCAGCTCACGATCTGCCGGGGATGAATCGGGGGAGCTGTTTTTT
CDR3 protein: CASSRSAGDESGELFF